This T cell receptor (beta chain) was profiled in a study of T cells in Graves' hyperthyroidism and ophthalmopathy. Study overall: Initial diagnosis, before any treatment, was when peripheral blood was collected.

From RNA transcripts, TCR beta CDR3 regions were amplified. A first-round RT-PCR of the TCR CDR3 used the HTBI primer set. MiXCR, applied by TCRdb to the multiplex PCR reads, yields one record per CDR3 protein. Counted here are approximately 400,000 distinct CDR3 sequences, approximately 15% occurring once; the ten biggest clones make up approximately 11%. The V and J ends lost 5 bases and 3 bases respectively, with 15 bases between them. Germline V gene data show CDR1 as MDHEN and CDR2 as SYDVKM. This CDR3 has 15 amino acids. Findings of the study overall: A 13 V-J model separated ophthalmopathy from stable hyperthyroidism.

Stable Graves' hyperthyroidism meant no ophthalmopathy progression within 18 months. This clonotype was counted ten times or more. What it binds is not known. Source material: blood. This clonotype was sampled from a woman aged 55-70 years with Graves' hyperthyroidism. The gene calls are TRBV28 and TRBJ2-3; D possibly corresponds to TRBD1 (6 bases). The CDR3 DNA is TGTGCCAGCAGTCTCAAGCAGGGGAAAACAGATACGCAGTATTTT. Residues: CASSLKQGKTDTQYF.